Each of the 24 T cell receptor beta chains below was sequenced from the same sample in a study of long-term antiretroviral therapy in people with HIV. Samples were assayed with immunoSEQ v3.0 at survey level. TCRdb's copy holds only in-frame clones and misses some; the assay was immunoSEQ multiplex PCR. This sample has approximately 10,000 clones, with approximately 76% found just once. The sequencing here drew on unsorted PBMCs, taken at the start of antiretroviral therapy, before treatment. The receptors originated from a man aged 30 to 39 with HIV.

This clone was found a few times. The chain combines TRBV7-6 with TRBJ2-3; 8 bases are a match to TRBD1. This CDR3 contains 16 residues. The V gene's germline CDR1 is SGHVS and CDR2 FNYEAQ. J gave up 4 bases and V 1 base, and 7 bases lay outside the gene matches. The CDR3 loop reads CASSLGTGQAPDTQYF. The CDR3 DNA is TGTGCCAGCAGCTTAGGAACGGGACAGGCCCCAGATACGCAGTATTTT.

In this sample, this clone turned up a few times. The chain is built from TRBV5-1 and TRBJ2-7, with TRBD1 identical over 9 bases. The CDR3 is made up of 16 amino acids. Unmatched junction bases numbered 8, after V lost 4 bases and J lost 0 bases. Germline values: CDR1 SGHRS, CDR2 YFSETQ. The CDR3 loop reads CASSEGQGFDSYEQYF. The CDR3 region has the DNA TGCGCCAGCAGCGAAGGACAGGGGTTTGACTCCTACGAGCAGTACTTC.

This sequence joins TRBV28 and TRBJ1-6; 7 bases align to TRBD1. Germline V gene lookup returns CDR1 MDHEN and CDR2 SYDVKM. V lost 1 base and J lost 3; bases outside the gene matches: 3. The CDR3 length is 16 residues. CDR3 in amino acids: CASSLSGTVYNSPLHF. CDR3 sequence (DNA): TGTGCCAGCAGTTTATCCGGGACAGTCTATAATTCACCCCTCCACTTT.

The chain employs TRBV7-9 and TRBJ2-2, with D perhaps matching TRBD1 or TRBD2 (5 bases each). The CDR3 loop spans 12 amino acids. The V end was cut by 5 bases, the J end by 6 bases, with 7 bases between. Germline V gene data show CDR1 as SEHNR and CDR2 as FQNEAQ (reference sequence). CDR3 loop: CASSRGPGELFF. In DNA form, the CDR3 reads TGTGCCAGCAGCCGGGGACCCGGGGAGCTGTTTTTT.

This clone qualifies as medium-sized (0.01 to 0.1%). The chain is built from TRBV27 and TRBJ2-7; 7 bases map to TRBD2. V lost 8 bases to trimming and J lost 5 bases; unmatched junction nucleotides: 12. Germline CDR1 and CDR2: MNHEY and SMNVEV (reference sequence). This CDR3 spans 14 amino acids. The CDR3 here is CASRTGGPIHEQYF. For the CDR3, the DNA is TGTGCCAGCCGGACGGGGGGTCCCATCCACGAGCAGTACTTC.

The CDR3 region has the DNA TGTGCCAGCACATTAACCGGGGACTTCGGAAACACCATATATTTT. This translates into CASTLTGDFGNTIYF. This sequence joins TRBV14 and TRBJ1-3, with D tentatively TRBD1 (5 bases). The ends were cut back, 7 bases at V and 4 bases at J, with 17 bases in the middle. Germline lookup yields CDR1 SGHDN and CDR2 FVKESK. The CDR3 is 15 residues long.

This chain uses TRBV6-5 with TRBJ1-6; no reliable D call. This CDR3 contains 16 residues. Germline-derived CDR1 and CDR2 are MNHEY and SVGAGI. Deletions cut 0 bases from V and 8 bases from J, with 14 bases between. CDR3 bases: TGTGCCAGCAGTTACTCAGGCCGAGCAACGCATTCACCCCTCCACTTT. It yields the protein CASSYSGRATHSPLHF.

This clone is labeled medium-sized. This chain joins TRBV5-6 and TRBJ1-2, with D possibly TRBD1 on 5 matching bases. From germline, CDR1 is SGHDT and CDR2 YYEEEE. V lost 3 bases and J 10 bases, leaving 28 bases between the germline ends. This CDR3 contains 17 residues. The CDR3 here is CASSSNGGLGLPGSYTF. In nucleotides, the CDR3 is TGTGCCAGCAGCTCGAATGGGGGTTTGGGGCTCCCTGGGTCCTACACCTTC.

In its sample, this clone was seen a few times. This rearrangement joins TRBV5-3 to TRBJ1-5; D not certain. TRBV5-3 is assigned to the ORF class and has an uncertain function. The CDR3 has 16 amino acids. Trimming removed 0 bases from V and 1 base from J, with 11 bases in between. CDR3 nucleotide sequence: TGTGCCAGAAGCTTGGGGGGAGGGTCGAGCAATCAGCCCCAGCATTTT. Protein: CARSLGGGSSNQPQHF.

Here the CDR3 DNA reads TGCGCCAGCAGACGGACAGTTAACACTGAAGCTTTCTTT. Translating it yields CASRRTVNTEAFF. The chain has TRBV10-1 and TRBJ1-1; weak D call: TRBD1 (6 bases). V lost 6 bases and J 2 bases, leaving 10 bases between the germline ends. Germline V gene sequence: CDR1 WNHNN, CDR2 SYGVQD (reference sequence). This CDR3 is 13 amino acids long.

The chain uses TRBV5-4 and TRBJ2-3; D may be TRBD2 (5 bases). CDR1 and CDR2 from the germline V gene are SGHNT and YYREEE (reference sequence). Trimming left V 1 base short and J 5 bases short, with 11 bases between. This CDR3 region has 14 residues. The CDR3 sequence is CASSLREGGDTQYF. CDR3 nucleotides: TGTGCCAGCAGCTTGAGAGAGGGCGGAGATACGCAGTATTTT.

This rearrangement joins TRBV5-4 to TRBJ2-5; 10 nucleotides align to TRBD2. The V gene end was trimmed by 4 bases and the J gene end by 2 bases; junction bases not matched to a gene: 14. The CDR3 has 18 amino acids. Germline CDR1 is SGHNT and CDR2 is YYREEE (reference sequence). CDR3 nucleotide sequence: TGTGCCAGCAGCGCCGGTTCTTTAGCGGGAGGTGGTCAAGAGACCCAGTACTTC. Its translation: CASSAGSLAGGGQETQYF.

The CDR3 bases are TGTGCCAGTAGTGTACAGGTGCAAGAGACCCAGTACTTC. This codes for CASSVQVQETQYF. J is TRBJ2-5 and V is TRBV19, with a weak D call TRBD1 (5 bases). Germline assignment: CDR1 LNHDA and CDR2 SQIVND (reference sequence). This CDR3 has 13 amino acids. V was shortened by 5 bases and J by 2 bases, with 9 bases between the two germline ends.

The DNA for the CDR3 is TGTGCCATCAGTGAACAGGGCCTGGGGGCCAACGTCCTGACTTTC. Its protein product is CAISEQGLGANVLTF. The J gene is TRBJ2-6, the V gene TRBV10-3; a weak D match, TRBD1 (6 bases). CDR1 and CDR2 (germline): ENHRY, SYGVKD. Trimming took off 3 bases at V and 4 bases at J, with 10 bases between the two ends. This CDR3 is 15 amino acids long.

This clone was seen a handful of times. The chain joins TRBV30 to TRBJ1-1; D is unresolved. The CDR3 contains 11 residues. Trimming stripped 7 bases from V and 6 bases from J, with 12 bases between. Germline CDR1 and CDR2: GTSNPN and SVGIG (reference sequence). CDR3 amino acids: CALEVRSEAFF. Here the CDR3 DNA reads TGTGCCTTGGAAGTTCGGTCTGAAGCTTTCTTT.

The rearrangement uses TRBV2 and TRBJ1-1; D is uncertain. CDR3 size: 11 residues. Germline-derived CDR1 and CDR2 are SNHLY and FYNNEI. V was clipped by 6 bases and J by 4 bases, with 6 bases between them. The CDR3 coding sequence is TGTGCCAGCAGGGAGGGCACTGAAGCTTTCTTT. Translating it yields CASREGTEAFF.

This sequence joins TRBV6-5 and TRBJ2-7, with a weak D call TRBD1 (6 bases). V shed 0 bases and J shed 2 bases, with 8 bases lying between them. The CDR3 has 14 residues. Germline V gene sequence: CDR1 MNHEY, CDR2 SVGAGI. CDR3 in amino acids: CASSYSGGTYEQYF. The CDR3 DNA reads TGTGCCAGCAGTTACTCAGGGGGTACCTACGAGCAGTACTTC.

The chain is built from TRBV4-2 and TRBJ2-1, with 8 bases identical to TRBD2. With V trimmed by 0 bases and J by 9 bases, 10 bases remained unmatched. The CDR3 runs 16 residues. Germline lookup yields CDR1 LGHNA and CDR2 YNFKEQ. DNA for the CDR3: TGTGCCAGCAGCCAAGAGGTACCTAGCGGGTCTTTTGAGCAGTTCTTC. This encodes CASSQEVPSGSFEQFF.

The rearrangement links TRBV30 to TRBJ1-1; D might be TRBD1 (6 bases). Trimming removed 1 base at V and 4 bases at J, with 25 bases between. This CDR3 contains 18 residues. Germline CDR1 reads GTSNPN; CDR2 reads SVGIG (reference sequence). CDR3 DNA sequence: TGTGCCTGGAGTGAGTGGAAGTGGCAAACACAGGGAGTCACTGAAGCTTTCTTT. Protein sequence: CAWSEWKWQTQGVTEAFF.

V and J are TRBV13 and TRBJ2-1; D unresolved. With 4 bases removed from V and 3 bases from J, the gap between germline ends came to 16 bases. In germline, CDR1 is PRHDT, CDR2 FYEKMQ (reference sequence). This CDR3 comprises 16 residues. CDR3 protein: CASSSRVVGNYNEQFF. The DNA for the CDR3 is TGTGCCAGCAGCTCCCGTGTGGTAGGGAACTACAATGAGCAGTTCTTC.

The rearrangement links TRBV10-1 to TRBJ2-2; D remains unclear. With 2 bases removed from V and 3 bases from J, the gap between germline ends came to 4 bases. Germline CDR1 reads WNHNN; CDR2 reads SYGVQD (reference sequence). The CDR3 is made up of 13 amino acids. CDR3 loop: CASSETYTGELFF. The DNA of the CDR3 is TGCGCCAGCAGTGAGACTTACACCGGGGAGCTGTTTTTT.

The chain carries TRBV2 and TRBJ2-5; D perhaps matches TRBD1 (5 bases). The CDR3 covers 17 residues. V lost 5 bases, J lost 4 bases, and 23 bases lay in between. Germline CDR1 is SNHLY and CDR2 is FYNNEI. CDR3 amino acids: CASSPLPGWGPPETQYF. The CDR3 nucleotides are TGTGCCAGCAGTCCACTCCCCGGATGGGGCCCCCCAGAGACCCAGTACTTC. Full variable domain (rest looked up from reference TRBV2 and TRBJ2-5): EPEVTQTPSHQVTQMGQEVILRCVPISNHLYFYWYRQILGQKVEFLVSFYNNEISEKSEIFDDQFSVERPDGSNFTLKIRSTKLEDSAMYFCASSPLPGWGPPETQYFGPGTRLLVL.

The genes are TRBV13 and TRBJ1-2; D ambiguous. CDR3 length equals 15 residues. CDR1 and CDR2 (germline): PRHDT, FYEKMQ (reference sequence). V lost 4 bases and J lost 3, with 15 bases in between. The CDR3 region is CASSSQWEDDYGYTF. Written as DNA, the CDR3 is TGTGCCAGCAGCTCGCAATGGGAAGACGACTATGGCTACACCTTC.

The chain recombines TRBV11-2 with TRBJ2-5; 7 positions agree with TRBD2. This CDR3 comprises 18 residues. The V and J ends lost 5 bases and 4 bases, in that order; junction bases with no gene match: 19. The germline CDR1 and CDR2 sequences are SGHAT and FQNNGV. Here the CDR3 reads CASSHFFDPAGLGETQYF. The CDR3 DNA reads as TGTGCCAGCAGCCACTTCTTCGATCCAGCGGGGTTAGGAGAGACCCAGTACTTC.